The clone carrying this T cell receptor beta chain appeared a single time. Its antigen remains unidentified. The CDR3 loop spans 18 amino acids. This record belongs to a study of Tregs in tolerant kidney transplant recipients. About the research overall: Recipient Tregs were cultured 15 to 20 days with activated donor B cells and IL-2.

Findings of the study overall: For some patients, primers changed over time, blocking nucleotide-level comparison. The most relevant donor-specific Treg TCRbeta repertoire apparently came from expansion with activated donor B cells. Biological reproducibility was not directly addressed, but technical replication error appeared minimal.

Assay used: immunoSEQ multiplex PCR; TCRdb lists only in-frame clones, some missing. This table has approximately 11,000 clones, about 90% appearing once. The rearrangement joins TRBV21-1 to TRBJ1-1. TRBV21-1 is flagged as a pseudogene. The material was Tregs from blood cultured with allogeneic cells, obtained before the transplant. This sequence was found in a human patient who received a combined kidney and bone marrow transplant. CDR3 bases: TGTGCCAGCAGCCCCCCCCAGAAGAGATATGCTCTAAACACTGAAGCTTTCTTT. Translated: CASSPPQKRYALNTEAFF.